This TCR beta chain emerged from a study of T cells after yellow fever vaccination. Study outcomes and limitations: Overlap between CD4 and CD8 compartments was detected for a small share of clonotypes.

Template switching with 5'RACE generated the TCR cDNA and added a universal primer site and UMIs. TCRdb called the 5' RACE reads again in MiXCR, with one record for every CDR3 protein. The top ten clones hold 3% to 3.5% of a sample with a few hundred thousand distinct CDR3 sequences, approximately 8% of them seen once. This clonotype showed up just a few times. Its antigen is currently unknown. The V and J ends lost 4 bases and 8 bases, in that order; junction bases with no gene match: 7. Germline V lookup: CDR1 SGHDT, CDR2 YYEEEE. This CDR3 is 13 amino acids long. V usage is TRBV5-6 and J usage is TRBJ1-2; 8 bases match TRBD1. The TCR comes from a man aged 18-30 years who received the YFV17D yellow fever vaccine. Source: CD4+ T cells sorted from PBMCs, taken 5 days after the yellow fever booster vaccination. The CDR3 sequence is CASSQDRVGGYTF. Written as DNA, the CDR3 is TGTGCCAGCAGCCAGGACAGGGTTGGCGGCTACACCTTC. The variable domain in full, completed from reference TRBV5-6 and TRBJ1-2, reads DAGVTQSPTHLIKTRGQQVTLRCSPKSGHDTVSWYQQALGQGPQFIFQYYEEEERQRGNFPDRFSGHQFPNYSSELNVNALLLGDSALYLCASSQDRVGGYTFGSGTRLTVV.